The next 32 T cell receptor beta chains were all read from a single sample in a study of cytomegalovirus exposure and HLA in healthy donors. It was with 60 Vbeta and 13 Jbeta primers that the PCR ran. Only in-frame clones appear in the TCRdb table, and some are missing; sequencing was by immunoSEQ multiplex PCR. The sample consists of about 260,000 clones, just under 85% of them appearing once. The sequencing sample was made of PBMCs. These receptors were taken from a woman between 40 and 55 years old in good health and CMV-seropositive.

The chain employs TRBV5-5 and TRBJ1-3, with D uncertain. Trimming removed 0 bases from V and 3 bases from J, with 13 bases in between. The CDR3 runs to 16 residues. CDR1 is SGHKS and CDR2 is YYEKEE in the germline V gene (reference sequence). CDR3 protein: CASSLVTGYVGNTIYF. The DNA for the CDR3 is TGTGCCAGCAGCTTGGTGACGGGATACGTTGGAAACACCATATATTTT.

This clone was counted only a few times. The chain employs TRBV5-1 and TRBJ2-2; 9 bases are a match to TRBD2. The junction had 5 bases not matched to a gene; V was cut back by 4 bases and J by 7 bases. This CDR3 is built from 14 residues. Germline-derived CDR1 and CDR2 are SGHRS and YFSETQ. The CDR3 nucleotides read TGCGCCAGCAGCCCGGGACTAGCCGGCGGGGAGCTGTTTTTT. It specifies CASSPGLAGGELFF. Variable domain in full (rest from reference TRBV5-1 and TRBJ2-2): KAGVTQTPRYLIKTRGQQVTLSCSPISGHRSVSWYQQTPGQGLQFLFEYFSETQRNKGNFPGRFSGRQFSNSRSEMNVSTLELGDSALYLCASSPGLAGGELFFGEGSRLTVL.

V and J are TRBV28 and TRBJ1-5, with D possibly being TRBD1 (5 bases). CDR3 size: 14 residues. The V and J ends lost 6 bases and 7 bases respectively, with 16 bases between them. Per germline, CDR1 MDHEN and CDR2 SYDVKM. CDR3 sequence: CASRTDTGGQPQHF. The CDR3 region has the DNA TGTGCCAGCAGGACGGACACCGGCGGCCAGCCCCAGCATTTT.

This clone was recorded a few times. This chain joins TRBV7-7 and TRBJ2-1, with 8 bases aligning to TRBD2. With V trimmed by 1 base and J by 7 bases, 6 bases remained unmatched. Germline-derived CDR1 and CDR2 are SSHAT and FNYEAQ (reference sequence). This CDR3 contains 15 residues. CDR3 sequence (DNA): TGTGCCAGCAGCTTAGAAGCGGGAGCGGTTAATGAGCAGTTCTTC. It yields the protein CASSLEAGAVNEQFF.

In DNA, the CDR3 is TGCGCCAGCAGCCAAGACTACAGGGGCTCGCTCCCTAATTCACCCCTCCACTTT. Its translation is CASSQDYRGSLPNSPLHF. The V and J genes are TRBV4-3 and TRBJ1-6; 7 nucleotides agree with TRBD1. The CDR3 is 18 amino acids. The J segment lost 6 bases and the V segment lost 0 bases, leaving 11 bases of the junction unmatched. Germline V lookup: CDR1 LGHNA, CDR2 YSLEER.

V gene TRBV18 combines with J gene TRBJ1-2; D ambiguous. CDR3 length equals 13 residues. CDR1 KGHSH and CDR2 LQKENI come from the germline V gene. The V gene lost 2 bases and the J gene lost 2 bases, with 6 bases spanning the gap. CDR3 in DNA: TGTGCCAGCTCACCAAGGGAGAACTATGGCTACACCTTC. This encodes CASSPRENYGYTF.

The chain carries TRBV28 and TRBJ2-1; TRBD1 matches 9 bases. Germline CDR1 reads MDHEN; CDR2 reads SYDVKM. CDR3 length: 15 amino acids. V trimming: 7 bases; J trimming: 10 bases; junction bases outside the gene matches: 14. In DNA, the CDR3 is TGTGCCAGCACAAAGGGACAGGGAGGCTTTCGGGAGCAGTTCTTC. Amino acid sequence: CASTKGQGGFREQFF.

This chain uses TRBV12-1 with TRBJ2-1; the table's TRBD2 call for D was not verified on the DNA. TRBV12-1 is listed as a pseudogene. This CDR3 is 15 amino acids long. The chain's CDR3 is CASSLGSSLSNEQFF. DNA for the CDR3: TGTGCCAGCAGCCTCGGTTCCTCTCTCTCCAATGAGCAGTTCTTC.

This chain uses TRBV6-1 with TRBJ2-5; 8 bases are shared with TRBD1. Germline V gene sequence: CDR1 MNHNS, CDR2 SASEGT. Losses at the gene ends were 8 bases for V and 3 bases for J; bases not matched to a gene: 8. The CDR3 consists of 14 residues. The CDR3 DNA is TGTGCCAGCTCGGCCGACAGGGGAAAAGAGACCCAGTACTTC. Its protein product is CASSADRGKETQYF.

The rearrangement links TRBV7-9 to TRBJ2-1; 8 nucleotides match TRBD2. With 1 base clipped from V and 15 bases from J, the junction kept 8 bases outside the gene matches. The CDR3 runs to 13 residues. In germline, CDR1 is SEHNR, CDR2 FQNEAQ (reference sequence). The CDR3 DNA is TGTGCCAGCAGCTTAGATCCAGCGGGAGATAGGTTCTTC. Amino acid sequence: CASSLDPAGDRFF.

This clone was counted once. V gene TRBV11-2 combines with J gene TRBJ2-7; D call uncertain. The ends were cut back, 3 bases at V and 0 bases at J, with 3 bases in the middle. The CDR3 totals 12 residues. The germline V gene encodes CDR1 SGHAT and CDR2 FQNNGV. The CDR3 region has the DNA TGTGCCAGCAGCTTGAGCTCCTACGAGCAGTACTTC. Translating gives CASSLSSYEQYF. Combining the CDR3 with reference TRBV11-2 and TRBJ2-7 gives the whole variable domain EAGVAQSPRYKIIEKRQSVAFWCNPISGHATLYWYQQILGQGPKLLIQFQNNGVVDDSQLPKDRFSAERLKGVDSTLKIQPAKLEDSAVYLCASSLSSYEQYFGPGTRLTVT.

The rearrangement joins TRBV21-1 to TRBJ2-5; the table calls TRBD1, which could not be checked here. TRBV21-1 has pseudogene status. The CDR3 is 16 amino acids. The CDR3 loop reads CASSEVPTGLKETQYF. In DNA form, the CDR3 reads TGTGCCAGCAGCGAAGTCCCGACAGGCCTAAAAGAGACCCAGTACTTC.

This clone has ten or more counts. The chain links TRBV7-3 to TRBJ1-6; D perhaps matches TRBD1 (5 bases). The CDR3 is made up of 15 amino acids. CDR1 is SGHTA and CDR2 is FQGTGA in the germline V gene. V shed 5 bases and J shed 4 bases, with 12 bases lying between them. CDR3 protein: CASSKRGGYNSPLHF. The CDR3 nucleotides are TGTGCCAGCAGCAAGAGGGGAGGGTATAATTCACCCCTCCACTTT.

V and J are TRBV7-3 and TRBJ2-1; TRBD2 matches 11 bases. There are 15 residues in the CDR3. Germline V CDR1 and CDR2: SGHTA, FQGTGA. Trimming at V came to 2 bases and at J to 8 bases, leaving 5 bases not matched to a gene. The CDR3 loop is CASSLLAGGPHEQFF. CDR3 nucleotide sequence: TGTGCCAGCAGCTTATTAGCGGGAGGGCCGCATGAGCAGTTCTTC.

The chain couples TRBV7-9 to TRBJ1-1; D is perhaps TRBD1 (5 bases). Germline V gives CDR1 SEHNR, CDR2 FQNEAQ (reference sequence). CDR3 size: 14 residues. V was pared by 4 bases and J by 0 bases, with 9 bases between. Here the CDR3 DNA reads TGTGCCAGCAGCTCCAGGGAAATGAACACTGAAGCTTTCTTT. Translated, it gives CASSSREMNTEAFF.

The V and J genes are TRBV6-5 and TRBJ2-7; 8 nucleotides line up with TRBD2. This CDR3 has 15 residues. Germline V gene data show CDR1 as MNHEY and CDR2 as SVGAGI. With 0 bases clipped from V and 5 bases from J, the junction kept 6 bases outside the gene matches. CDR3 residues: CASSYSPGLEDEQYF. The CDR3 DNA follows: TGTGCCAGCAGTTACTCTCCGGGACTAGAGGACGAGCAGTACTTC.

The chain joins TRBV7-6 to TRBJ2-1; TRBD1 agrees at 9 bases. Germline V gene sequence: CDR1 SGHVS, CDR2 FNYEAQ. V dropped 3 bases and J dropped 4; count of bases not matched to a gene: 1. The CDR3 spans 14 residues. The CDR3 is CASSLTGGYNEQFF. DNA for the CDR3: TGTGCCAGCAGCTTGACAGGGGGTTACAATGAGCAGTTCTTC.

The CDR3 nucleotides are TGTGCCAGCAGCCGGGACAGGGAAGGCTACACCTTC. As protein: CASSRDREGYTF. The rearrangement links TRBV2 to TRBJ1-2; 9 nucleotides align to TRBD1. V was clipped by 6 bases and J by 8 bases; unmatched bases: 4. This CDR3 has 12 amino acids. Per the germline V gene, CDR1 is SNHLY and CDR2 is FYNNEI.

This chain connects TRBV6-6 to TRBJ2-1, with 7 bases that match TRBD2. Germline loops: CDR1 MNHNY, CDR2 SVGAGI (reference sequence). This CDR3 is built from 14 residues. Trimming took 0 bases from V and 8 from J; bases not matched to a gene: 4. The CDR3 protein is CASSYSWREHEQFF. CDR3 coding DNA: TGTGCCAGCAGTTACTCGTGGCGGGAGCATGAGCAGTTCTTC.

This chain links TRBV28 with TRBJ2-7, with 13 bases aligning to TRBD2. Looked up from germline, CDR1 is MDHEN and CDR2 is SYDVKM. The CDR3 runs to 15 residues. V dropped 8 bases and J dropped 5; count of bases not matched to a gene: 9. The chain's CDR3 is CASWTSGSGGNEQYF. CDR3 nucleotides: TGTGCCAGCTGGACTAGCGGGAGTGGGGGAAACGAGCAGTACTTC.

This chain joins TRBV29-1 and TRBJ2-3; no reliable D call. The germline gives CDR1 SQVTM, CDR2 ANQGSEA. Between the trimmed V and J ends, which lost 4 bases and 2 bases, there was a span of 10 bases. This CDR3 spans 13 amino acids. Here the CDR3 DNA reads TGCAGCGTTGGGTACAGCACCACAGATACGCAGTATTTT. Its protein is CSVGYSTTDTQYF.

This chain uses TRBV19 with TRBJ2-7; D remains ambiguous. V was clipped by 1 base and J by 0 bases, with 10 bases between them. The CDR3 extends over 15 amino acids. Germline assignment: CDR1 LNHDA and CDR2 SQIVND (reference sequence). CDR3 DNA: TGTGCCAGTAGTATAGGCGGATCTTCCTCCTACGAGCAGTACTTC. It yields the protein CASSIGGSSSYEQYF. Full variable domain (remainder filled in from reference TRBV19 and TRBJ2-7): DGGITQSPKYLFRKEGQNVTLSCEQNLNHDAMYWYRQDPGQGLRLIYYSQIVNDFQKGDIAEGYSVSREKKESFPLTVTSAQKNPTAFYLCASSIGGSSSYEQYFGPGTRLTVT.

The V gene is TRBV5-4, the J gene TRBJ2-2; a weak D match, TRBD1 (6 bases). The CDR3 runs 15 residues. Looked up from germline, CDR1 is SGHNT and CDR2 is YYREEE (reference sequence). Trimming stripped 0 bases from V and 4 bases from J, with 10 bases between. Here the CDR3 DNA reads TGTGCCAGCAGCTTGGATCCAGGGGCCACCGGGGAGCTGTTTTTT. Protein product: CASSLDPGATGELFF. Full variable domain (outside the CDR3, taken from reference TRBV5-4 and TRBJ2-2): ETGVTQSPTHLIKTRGQQVTLRCSSQSGHNTVSWYQQALGQGPQFIFQYYREEENGRGNFPPRFSGLQFPNYSSELNVNALELDDSALYLCASSLDPGATGELFFGEGSRLTVL.

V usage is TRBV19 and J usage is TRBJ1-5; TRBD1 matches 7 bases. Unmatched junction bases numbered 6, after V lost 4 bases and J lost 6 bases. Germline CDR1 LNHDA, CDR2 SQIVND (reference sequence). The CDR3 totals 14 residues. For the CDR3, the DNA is TGTGCCAGTAGTAAAGACAGGGTGGGTCAGCCCCAGCATTTT. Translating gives CASSKDRVGQPQHF.

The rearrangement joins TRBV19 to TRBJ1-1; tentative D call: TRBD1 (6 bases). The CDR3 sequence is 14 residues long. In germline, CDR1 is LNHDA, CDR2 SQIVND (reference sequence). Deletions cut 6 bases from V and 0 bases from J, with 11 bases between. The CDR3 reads CASRPGTLNTEAFF. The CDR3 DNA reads TGTGCCAGTAGACCCGGGACACTGAACACTGAAGCTTTCTTT.

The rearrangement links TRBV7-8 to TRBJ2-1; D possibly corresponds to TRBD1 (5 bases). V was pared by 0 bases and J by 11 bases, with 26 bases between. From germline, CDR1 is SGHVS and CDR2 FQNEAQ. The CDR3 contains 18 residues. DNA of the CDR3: TGTGCCAGCAGCTTAGCGGGGCTAGATTTAGCCTATCAAAAGAAGCAGTTCTTC. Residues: CASSLAGLDLAYQKKQFF.

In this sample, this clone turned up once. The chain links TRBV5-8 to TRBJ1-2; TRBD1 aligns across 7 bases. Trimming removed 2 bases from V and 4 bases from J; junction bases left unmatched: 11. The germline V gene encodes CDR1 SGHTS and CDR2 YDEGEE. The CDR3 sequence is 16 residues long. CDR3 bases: TGTGCCAGCAGCTTAGACAGGGACTTCTTATTCTATGGCTACACCTTC. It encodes CASSLDRDFLFYGYTF.

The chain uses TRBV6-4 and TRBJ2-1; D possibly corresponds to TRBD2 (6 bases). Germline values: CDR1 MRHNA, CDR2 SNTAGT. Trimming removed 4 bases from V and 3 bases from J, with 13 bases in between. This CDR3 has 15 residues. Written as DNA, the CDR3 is TGTGCCAGCAGTGTCGAGCGGGCAAGCTACAATGAGCAGTTCTTC. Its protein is CASSVERASYNEQFF.

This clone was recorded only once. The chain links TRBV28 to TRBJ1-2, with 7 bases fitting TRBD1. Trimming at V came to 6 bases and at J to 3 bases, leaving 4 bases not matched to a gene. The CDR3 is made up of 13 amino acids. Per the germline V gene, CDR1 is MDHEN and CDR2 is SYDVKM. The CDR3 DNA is TGTGCCAGCAGCCCAGGGGGTCACTATGGCTACACCTTC. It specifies CASSPGGHYGYTF.

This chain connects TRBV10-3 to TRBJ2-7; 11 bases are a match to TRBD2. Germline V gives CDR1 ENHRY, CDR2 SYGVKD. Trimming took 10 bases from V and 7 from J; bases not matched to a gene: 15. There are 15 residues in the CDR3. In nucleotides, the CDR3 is TGTGCCACCCGTCCTTTAGCGGGAGGGCCTTTTGAGCAGTACTTC. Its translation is CATRPLAGGPFEQYF.

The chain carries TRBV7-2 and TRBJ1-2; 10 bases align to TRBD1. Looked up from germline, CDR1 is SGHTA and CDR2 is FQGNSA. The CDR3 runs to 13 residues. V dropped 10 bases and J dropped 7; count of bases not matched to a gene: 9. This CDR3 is CATSGQGKIGYTF. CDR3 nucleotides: TGTGCCACCTCGGGACAGGGGAAGATTGGCTACACCTTC.

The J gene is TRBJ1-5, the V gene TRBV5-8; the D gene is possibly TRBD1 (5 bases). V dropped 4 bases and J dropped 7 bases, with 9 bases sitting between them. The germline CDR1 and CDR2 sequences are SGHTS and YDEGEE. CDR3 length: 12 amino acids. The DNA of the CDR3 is TGTGCCAGCAGCCCGGGGGGGCAGCCCCAGCATTTT. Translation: CASSPGGQPQHF.